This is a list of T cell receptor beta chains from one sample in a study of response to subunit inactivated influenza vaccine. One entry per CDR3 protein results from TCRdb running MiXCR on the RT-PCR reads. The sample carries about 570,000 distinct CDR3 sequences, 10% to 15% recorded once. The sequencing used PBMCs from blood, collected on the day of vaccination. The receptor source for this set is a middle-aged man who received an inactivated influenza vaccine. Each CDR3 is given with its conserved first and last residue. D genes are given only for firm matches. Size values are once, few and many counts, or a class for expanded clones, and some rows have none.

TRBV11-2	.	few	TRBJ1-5	TGTGCCAGCAGCTTAGAAGGGTTCCTGGGTAGCAATCAGCCCCAGCATTTT	CASSLEGFLGSNQPQHF
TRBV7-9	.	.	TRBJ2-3	TGTGCCAGCAGCTGGCGGGACTTGAGCACAGATACGCAGTATTTT	CASSWRDLSTDTQYF
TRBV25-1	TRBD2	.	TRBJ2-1	TGTGCCAGCAGTGAATATAGCGGGAGGGACAATGAGCAGTTCTTC	CASSEYSGRDNEQFF
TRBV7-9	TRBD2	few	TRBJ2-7	TGTGCCAGCAGCTTGGGGGGGTCTAGTAGCGAGCAGTACTTC	CASSLGGSSSEQYF
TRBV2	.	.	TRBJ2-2	TGTGCCAGCAGTACAGGGGGGGCCGGGGAGCTGTTTTTT	CASSTGGAGELFF
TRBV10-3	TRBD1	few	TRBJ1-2	TGTGCCATCAGCTATACAGGGGCTAACTATGGCTACACCTTC	CAISYTGANYGYTF
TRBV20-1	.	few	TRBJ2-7	TGCAGTGCTAGATCCATCAGTAAGTACGAGCAGTACTTC	CSARSISKYEQYF
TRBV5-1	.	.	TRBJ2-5	TGCGCCAGCAGTTATAGGTCTGGGGCTACTAGGACCCAGTACTTC	CASSYRSGATRTQYF
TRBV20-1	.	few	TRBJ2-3	TGCAGTGCTAGAGATACCCGCACAGATACGCAGTATTTT	CSARDTRTDTQYF
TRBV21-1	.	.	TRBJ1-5	TGTGCCAGCACGGGACAGTCTCCCCTTAGCAATCAGCCCCAGCATTTT	CASTGQSPLSNQPQHF
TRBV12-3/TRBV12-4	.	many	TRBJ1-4	TGTGCCAGCAGTCATTTGGGGCGTACCGAAAAACTGTTTTTT	CASSHLGRTEKLFF
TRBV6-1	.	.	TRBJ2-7	TGTGCCAGCAGTGAAGCGGCCGAGTTGGGGCAGTACTTC	CASSEAAELGQYF
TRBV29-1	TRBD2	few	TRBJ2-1	TGCAGCGTTGAACTGGCGGGAGTCTACAATGAGCAGTTCTTC	CSVELAGVYNEQFF
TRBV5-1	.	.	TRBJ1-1	TGCGCCAGCAGGCGACAGGAGAACACTGAAGCTTTCTTT	CASRRQENTEAFF
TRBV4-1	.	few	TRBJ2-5	TGCGCCAGCAGCCAAGTGATCGGAGAGACCCAGTACTTC	CASSQVIGETQYF
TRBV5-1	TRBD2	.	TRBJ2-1	TGCGCCAGCAGCTTTGGGGGAGGGGCCCCCAATGAGCAGTTCTTC	CASSFGGGAPNEQFF
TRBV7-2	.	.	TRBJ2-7	TGTGCCAGCAGCTTAGTGTTCGACACCTACTACGAGCAGTACTTC	CASSLVFDTYYEQYF
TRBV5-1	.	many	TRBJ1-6	TGCGCCAGCAGCAGCCGACAGTTAAATAATTCACCCCTCCACTTT	CASSSRQLNNSPLHF
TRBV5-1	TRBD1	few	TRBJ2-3	TGCGCCAGCAGCTTGGGACAGGGTATGGATACGCAGTATTTT	CASSLGQGMDTQYF
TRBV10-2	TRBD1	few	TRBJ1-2	TGCGCCAGCAGTGACGGCGACAGGGGTGGCTACACCTTC	CASSDGDRGGYTF
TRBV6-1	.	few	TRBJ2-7	TGTGCCAGCAGTGAGACTGGGGGTCCCTACGAGCAGTACTTC	CASSETGGPYEQYF
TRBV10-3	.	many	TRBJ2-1	TGTGCCATCAGCCCGGGCAACAATGAGCAGTTCTTC	CAISPGNNEQFF